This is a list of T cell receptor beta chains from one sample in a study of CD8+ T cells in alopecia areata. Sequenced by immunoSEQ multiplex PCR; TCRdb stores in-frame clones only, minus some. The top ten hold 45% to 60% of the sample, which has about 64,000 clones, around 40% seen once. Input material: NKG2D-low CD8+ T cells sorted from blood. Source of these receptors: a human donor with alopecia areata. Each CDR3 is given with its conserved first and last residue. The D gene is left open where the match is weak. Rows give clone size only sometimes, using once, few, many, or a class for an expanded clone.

TGTGCCAGCAGTGGGTGGACTAGCGGGCCTTGGACGCAGTATTTT,CASSGWTSGPWTQYF,TRBJ2-3,TRBV28,few,TRBD2
TGCGCCAGCAGTCAAGTCACAGTTAATTCACCCCTCCACTTT,CASSQVTVNSPLHF,TRBJ1-6,TRBV23-1,few,-
TGTGCCACCAGCAGAGTTTGGGACGAGCAGTACTTC,CATSRVWDEQYF,TRBJ2-7,TRBV15,few,-
TGTGCCAGTAGTATTGGGAACACCCAGTACTTC,CASSIGNTQYF,TRBJ2-5,TRBV19,few,-
TGCAGCGTTGAGAAGGGGATGGGCAATGAGCAGTTCTTC,CSVEKGMGNEQFF,TRBJ2-1,TRBV29-1,few,-
TGCGCCAGCAGCCAAGAGGGACAGAAGTACAATGAGCAGTTCTTC,CASSQEGQKYNEQFF,TRBJ2-1,TRBV5-1,-,TRBD1
TGTGCCAGCAGCCAAGACGGGGGAAACATTCAGTACTTC,CASSQDGGNIQYF,TRBJ2-4,TRBV4-2,-,-
TGTGCCGGCAGCCTTACTAGCGGGGTGAAAAACGAGCAGTACTTC,CAGSLTSGVKNEQYF,TRBJ2-7,TRBV7-9,-,TRBD2
TGTGCCAGCAGCTCGGGGGGCACTGAAGCTTTCTTT,CASSSGGTEAFF,TRBJ1-1,TRBV7-8,few,-
TGCGCCAGCAGCGCCCAGGGCGAGGATAACTATGGCTACACCTTC,CASSAQGEDNYGYTF,TRBJ1-2,TRBV4-1,-,-
TGCAGCGTTGAGGGCAGGAACTACGAGCAGTACTTC,CSVEGRNYEQYF,TRBJ2-7,TRBV29-1,-,-
TGTGCCAGCAGTGACGATCCGGGGTCTGCGAATGAGCAGTTCTTC,CASSDDPGSANEQFF,TRBJ2-1,TRBV6-1,-,-
TGTGCCAGTAGTCTGACAGGGGTGAACACTGAAGCTTTCTTT,CASSLTGVNTEAFF,TRBJ1-1,TRBV19,-,TRBD1
TGTGCCAGCAGCCGCGGGGGGAATTCACCCCTCCACTTT,CASSRGGNSPLHF,TRBJ1-6,TRBV14,few,-
TGTGCCAGCGAATCCATACGCCGACAGGGACGACGCGAGCAGTACTTC,CASESIRRQGRREQYF,TRBJ2-7,TRBV2,-,TRBD1
TGTGCCATCAGTGAGGGACAGGGGAAAGACGAGCAGTACTTC,CAISEGQGKDEQYF,TRBJ2-7,TRBV10-3,-,TRBD1
TGTGCCAGCAGTGCCAGGTCGAGGGGGCAAGAGACCCAGTACTTC,CASSARSRGQETQYF,TRBJ2-5,TRBV27,few,-
TGCGCCAGCAGCTTGGGGCCTTTCACAGATACGCAGTATTTT,CASSLGPFTDTQYF,TRBJ2-3,TRBV5-1,many,-
TGTGCCAGCAGTGAAGGATGGGGAATTACTGAAGCTTTCTTT,CASSEGWGITEAFF,TRBJ1-1,TRBV2,-,-
TGTGCCAGCAGTGCACAGGGACTAGGGGCCTACGAGCAGTACTTC,CASSAQGLGAYEQYF,TRBJ2-7,TRBV27,-,TRBD2
TGTGCCAGCAGCTTAGCTCTGGACAGCTACGAGCAGTACTTC,CASSLALDSYEQYF,TRBJ2-7,TRBV7-8,-,-
TGTGCCAGCAGTTTCCAGGCAGGGAGGGTCGATGAGCAGTTCTTC,CASSFQAGRVDEQFF,TRBJ2-1,TRBV27,few,TRBD2
TGTGCCAGCAGCCCCCTAGGCGAGGGTAAGCAGTTCTTC,CASSPLGEGKQFF,TRBJ2-1,TRBV7-9,-,-
TGTGCCAGCAGACCCGCAACTAATGAAAAACTGTTTTTT,CASRPATNEKLFF,TRBJ1-4,TRBV5-6,-,-
TGCGCCAGCAGCCCCGTGGGCGAGGATACGCAGTATTTT,CASSPVGEDTQYF,TRBJ2-3,TRBV4-1,few,-
TGCAGCGTTCCCAGGGGGCCGAACACCGGGGAGCTGTTTTTT,CSVPRGPNTGELFF,TRBJ2-2,TRBV29-1,-,TRBD1
TGTGCCAGCAGCCAGGTTCAAGGCGGGGAGCTGTTTTTT,CASSQVQGGELFF,TRBJ2-2,TRBV14,few,-
TGTGCCAGCAGTAAAACGGAGAAAAAAGAGACCCAGTACTTC,CASSKTEKKETQYF,TRBJ2-5,TRBV28,few,-
TGTGCCAGCAGCGTTAATTGGGGGCTCCACACTGAAGCTTTCTTT,CASSVNWGLHTEAFF,TRBJ1-1,TRBV9,-,-